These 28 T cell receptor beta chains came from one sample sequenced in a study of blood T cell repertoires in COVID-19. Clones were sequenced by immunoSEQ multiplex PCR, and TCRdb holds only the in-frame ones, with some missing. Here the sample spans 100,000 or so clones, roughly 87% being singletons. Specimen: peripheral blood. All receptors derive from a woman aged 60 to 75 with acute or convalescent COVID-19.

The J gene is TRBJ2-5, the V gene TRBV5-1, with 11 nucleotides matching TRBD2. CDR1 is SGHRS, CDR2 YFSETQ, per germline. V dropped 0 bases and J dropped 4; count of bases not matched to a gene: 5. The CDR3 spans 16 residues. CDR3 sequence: CASSLEIAGGLETQYF. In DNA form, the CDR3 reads TGCGCCAGCAGCTTGGAGATAGCGGGAGGGCTAGAGACCCAGTACTTC.

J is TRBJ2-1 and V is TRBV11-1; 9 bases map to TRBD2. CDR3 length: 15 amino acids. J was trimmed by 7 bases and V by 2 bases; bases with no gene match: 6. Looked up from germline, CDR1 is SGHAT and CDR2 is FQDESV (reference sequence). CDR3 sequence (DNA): TGTGCCAGCAGCTTACAGCCCACTAGCGGGAATGAGCAGTTCTTC. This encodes CASSLQPTSGNEQFF.

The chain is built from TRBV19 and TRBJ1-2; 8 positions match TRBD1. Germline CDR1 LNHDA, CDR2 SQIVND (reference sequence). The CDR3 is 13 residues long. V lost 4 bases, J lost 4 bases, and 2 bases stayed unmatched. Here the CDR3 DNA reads TGTGCCAGTAGTAGAGACAGGGGCTATGGCTACACCTTC. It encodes CASSRDRGYGYTF.

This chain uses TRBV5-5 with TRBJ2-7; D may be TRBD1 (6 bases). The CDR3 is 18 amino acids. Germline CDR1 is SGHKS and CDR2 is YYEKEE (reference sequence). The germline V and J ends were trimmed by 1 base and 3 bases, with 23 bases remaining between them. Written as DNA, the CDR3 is TGTGCCAGCAGCTTGAATTACCCACTCAGTGGGACACTCTACGAGCAGTACGTC. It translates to CASSLNYPLSGTLYEQYV.

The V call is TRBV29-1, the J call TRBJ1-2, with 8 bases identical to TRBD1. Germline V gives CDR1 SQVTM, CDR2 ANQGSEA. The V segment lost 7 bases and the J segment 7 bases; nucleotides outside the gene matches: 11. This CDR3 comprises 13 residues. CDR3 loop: CSGLGQGRGGYTF. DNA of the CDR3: TGCAGCGGCCTCGGACAGGGACGCGGTGGCTACACCTTC.

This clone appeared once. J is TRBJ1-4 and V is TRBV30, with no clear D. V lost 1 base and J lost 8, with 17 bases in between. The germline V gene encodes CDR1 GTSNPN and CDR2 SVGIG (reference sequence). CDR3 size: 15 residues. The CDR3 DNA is TGTGCCTGGAGTGGCCGGGAGCTTATCGGGGAAAAACTGTTTTTT. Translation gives CAWSGRELIGEKLFF.

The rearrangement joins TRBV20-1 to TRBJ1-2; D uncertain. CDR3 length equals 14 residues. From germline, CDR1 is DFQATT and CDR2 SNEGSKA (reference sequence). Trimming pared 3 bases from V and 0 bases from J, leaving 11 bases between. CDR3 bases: TGCAGTGCTAGTCGACACTCCGCTAACTATGGCTACACCTTC. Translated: CSASRHSANYGYTF.

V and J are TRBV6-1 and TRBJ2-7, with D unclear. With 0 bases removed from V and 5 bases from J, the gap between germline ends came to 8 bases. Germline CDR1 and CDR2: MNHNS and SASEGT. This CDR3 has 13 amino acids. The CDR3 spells CASSEAAIHEQYV. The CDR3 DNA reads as TGTGCCAGCAGTGAAGCGGCAATCCACGAGCAGTACGTC.

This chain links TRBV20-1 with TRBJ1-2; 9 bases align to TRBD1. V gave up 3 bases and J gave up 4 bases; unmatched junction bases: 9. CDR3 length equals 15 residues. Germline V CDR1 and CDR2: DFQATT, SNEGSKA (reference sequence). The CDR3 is CSASRRTGAGYGYTF. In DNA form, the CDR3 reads TGCAGTGCTAGTAGGAGGACAGGGGCTGGCTATGGCTACACCTTC.

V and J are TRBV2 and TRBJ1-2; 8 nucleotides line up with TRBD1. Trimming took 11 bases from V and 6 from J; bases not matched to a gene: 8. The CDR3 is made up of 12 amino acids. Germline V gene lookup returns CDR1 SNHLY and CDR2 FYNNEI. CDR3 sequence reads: CAVTDREDGYTF. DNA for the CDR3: TGTGCCGTAACGGACAGGGAGGATGGCTACACCTTC.

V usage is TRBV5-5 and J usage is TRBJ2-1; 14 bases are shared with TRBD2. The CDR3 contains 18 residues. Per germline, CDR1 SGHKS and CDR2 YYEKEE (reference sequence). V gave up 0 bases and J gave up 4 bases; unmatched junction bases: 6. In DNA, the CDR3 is TGTGCCAGCAGCTTGGGACTGACTAGCGGGAGGGAATACAATGAGCAGTTCTTC. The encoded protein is CASSLGLTSGREYNEQFF.

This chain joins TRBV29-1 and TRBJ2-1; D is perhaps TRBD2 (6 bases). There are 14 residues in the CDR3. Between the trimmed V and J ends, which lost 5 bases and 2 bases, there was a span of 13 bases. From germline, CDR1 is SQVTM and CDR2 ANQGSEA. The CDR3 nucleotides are TGCAGCGTTCGTACTAGCAGAACCTACAATGAGCAGTTCTTC. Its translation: CSVRTSRTYNEQFF.

CDR3 nucleotides: TGTGCCAGCAGCCAAGATCGGTCCCTTAGCGGGAGGGACAATGAGCAGTTCTTC. It is translated as CASSQDRSLSGRDNEQFF. The rearrangement links TRBV4-2 to TRBJ2-1; 11 positions agree with TRBD2. The V gene's germline CDR1 is LGHNA and CDR2 YNFKEQ. Germline trimming cut 0 bases from V and 5 bases from J; bases unmatched to any gene: 9. The CDR3 runs 18 residues.

Here the CDR3 DNA reads TGCGCCAGCAGCTTGGAAGGGGCCTTAGGGGCGGGAGAGCAGTACGTC. This encodes CASSLEGALGAGEQYV. V gene TRBV5-1 combines with J gene TRBJ2-7; maybe TRBD2 (6 bases). This CDR3 has 16 amino acids. Deletions cut 0 bases from V and 7 bases from J, with 20 bases between. Germline V CDR1 and CDR2: SGHRS, YFSETQ.

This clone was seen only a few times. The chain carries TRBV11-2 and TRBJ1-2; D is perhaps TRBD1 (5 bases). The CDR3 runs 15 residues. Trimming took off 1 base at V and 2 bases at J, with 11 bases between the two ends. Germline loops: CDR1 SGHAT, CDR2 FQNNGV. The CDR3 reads CASSLAAGWNYGYTF. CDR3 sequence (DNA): TGTGCCAGCAGCTTAGCGGCAGGGTGGAACTATGGCTACACCTTC.

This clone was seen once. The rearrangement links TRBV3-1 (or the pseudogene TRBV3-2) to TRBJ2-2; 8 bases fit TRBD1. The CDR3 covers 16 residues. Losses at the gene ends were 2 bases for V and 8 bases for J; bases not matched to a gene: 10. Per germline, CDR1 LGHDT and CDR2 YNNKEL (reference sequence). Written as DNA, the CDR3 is TGTGCCAGCAGCCAATCATTCGGACAGGGCTCGGGGGAGCTGTTTTTT. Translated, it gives CASSQSFGQGSGELFF.

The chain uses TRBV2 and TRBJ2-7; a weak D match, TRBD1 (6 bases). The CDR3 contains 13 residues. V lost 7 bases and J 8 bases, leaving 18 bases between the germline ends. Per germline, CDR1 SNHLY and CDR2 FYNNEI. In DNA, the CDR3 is TGTGCCAGCACCCTCCTTTGGACAGCTAAGCAGTACGTC. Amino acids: CASTLLWTAKQYV.

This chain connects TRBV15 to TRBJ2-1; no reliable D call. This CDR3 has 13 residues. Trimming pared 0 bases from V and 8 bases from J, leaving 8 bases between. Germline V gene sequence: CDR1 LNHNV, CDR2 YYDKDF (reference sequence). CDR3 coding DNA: TGTGCCACCAGCAGAGATCGTATCCATGAGCAGTTCTTC. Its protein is CATSRDRIHEQFF.

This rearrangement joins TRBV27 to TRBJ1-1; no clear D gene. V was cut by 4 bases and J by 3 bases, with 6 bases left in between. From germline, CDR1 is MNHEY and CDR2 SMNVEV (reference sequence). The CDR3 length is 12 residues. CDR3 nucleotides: TGTGCCAGCAGTTCCTCTTACACTGAAGCTTTCTTT. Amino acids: CASSSSYTEAFF.

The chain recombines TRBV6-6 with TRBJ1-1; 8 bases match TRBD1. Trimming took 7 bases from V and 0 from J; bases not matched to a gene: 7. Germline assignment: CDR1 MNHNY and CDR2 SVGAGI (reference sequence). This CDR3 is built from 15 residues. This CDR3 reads CASNDRGGMNTEAFF. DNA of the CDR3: TGTGCCAGCAACGACAGGGGAGGAATGAACACTGAAGCTTTCTTT.

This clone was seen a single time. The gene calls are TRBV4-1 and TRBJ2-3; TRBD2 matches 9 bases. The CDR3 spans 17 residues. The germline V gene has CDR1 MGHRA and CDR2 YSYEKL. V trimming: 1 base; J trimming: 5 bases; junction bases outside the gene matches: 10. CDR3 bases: TGCGCCAGCAGCCAAGGGTACGGCGGGAGGGGTTTAGATACGCAGTATTTT. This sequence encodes CASSQGYGGRGLDTQYF.

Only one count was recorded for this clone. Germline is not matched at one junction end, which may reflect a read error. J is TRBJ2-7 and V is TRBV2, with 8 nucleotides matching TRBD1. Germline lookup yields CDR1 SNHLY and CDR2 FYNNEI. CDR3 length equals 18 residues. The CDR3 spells CASWSQDRGRASSSEQYF. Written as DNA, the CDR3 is TGTGCCAGCTGGTCCCAAGACAGGGGAAGGGCCTCCTCCTCCGAGCAGTACTTC.

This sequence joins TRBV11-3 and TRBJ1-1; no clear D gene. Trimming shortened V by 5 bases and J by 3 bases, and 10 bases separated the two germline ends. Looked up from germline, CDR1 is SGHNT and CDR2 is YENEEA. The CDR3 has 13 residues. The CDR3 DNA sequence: TGTGCCAGCAGCACGAGGGAGGACACTGAAGCTTTCTTT. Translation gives CASSTREDTEAFF.

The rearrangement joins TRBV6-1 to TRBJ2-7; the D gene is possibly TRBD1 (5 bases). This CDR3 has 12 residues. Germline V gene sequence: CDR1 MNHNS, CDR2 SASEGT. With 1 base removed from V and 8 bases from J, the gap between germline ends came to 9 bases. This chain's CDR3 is CASSEDRQKQYV. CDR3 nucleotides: TGTGCCAGCAGTGAAGATCGACAGAAGCAGTACGTC.

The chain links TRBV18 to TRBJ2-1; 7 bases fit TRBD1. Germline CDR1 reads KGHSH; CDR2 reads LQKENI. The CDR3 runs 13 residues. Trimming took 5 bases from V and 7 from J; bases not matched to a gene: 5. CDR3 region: CASSSDRENEQFF. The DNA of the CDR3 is TGTGCCAGCTCATCAGACAGGGAGAATGAGCAGTTCTTC.

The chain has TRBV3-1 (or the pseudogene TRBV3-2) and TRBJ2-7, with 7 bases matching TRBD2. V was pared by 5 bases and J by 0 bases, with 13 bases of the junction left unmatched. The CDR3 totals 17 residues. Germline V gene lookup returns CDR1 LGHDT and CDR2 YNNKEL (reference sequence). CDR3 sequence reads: CASSVGGLVSVSYEQYF. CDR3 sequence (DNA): TGTGCCAGCAGCGTGGGAGGGCTGGTATCGGTCTCCTACGAGCAGTACTTC.

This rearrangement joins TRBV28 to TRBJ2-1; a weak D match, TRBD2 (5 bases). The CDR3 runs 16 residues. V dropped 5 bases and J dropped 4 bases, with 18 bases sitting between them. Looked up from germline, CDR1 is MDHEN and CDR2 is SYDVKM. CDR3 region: CASSARSGGYYNEQFF. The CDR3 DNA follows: TGTGCCAGCAGTGCCCGGAGCGGAGGATATTACAATGAGCAGTTCTTC.

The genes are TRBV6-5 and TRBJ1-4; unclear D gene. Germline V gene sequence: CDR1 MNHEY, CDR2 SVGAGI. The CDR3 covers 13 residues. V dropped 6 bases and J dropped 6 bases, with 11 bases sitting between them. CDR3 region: CASRGANDEKLFF. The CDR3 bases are TGTGCCAGCAGGGGAGCTAACGATGAAAAACTGTTTTTT.